Detailed here is one T cell receptor (beta chain). The data belong to a study of control samples from healthy donors and cancer patients. The CDR3 is 14 residues long. CDR1 is SGDLS, CDR2 YYNGEE, per germline. Trimming left V 0 bases short and J 2 bases short, with 6 bases between. Clones were sequenced by immunoSEQ multiplex PCR, and TCRdb holds only the in-frame ones, with some missing. The sample records approximately 150,000 clones, around 94% being singletons. The chain uses TRBV9 and TRBJ1-3; D not certain. Input material: blood. The source is a woman aged 18-29 years in good health. CDR3 protein: CASSVAGTGNTIYF. Here the CDR3 DNA reads TGTGCCAGCAGCGTAGCCGGGACTGGAAACACCATATATTTT.